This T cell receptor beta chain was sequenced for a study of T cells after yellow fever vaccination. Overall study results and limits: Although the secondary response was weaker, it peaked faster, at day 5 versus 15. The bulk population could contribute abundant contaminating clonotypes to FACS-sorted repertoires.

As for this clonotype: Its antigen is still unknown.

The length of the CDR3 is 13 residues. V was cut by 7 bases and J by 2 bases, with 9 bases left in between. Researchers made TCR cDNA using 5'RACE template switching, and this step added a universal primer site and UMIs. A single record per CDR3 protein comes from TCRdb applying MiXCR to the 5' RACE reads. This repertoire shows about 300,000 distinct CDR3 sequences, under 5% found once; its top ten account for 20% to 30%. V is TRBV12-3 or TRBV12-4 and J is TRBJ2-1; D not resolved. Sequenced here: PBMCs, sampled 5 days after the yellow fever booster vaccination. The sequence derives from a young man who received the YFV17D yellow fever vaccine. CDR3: CASTSGTYNEQFF. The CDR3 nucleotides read TGTGCCAGCACCTCCGGCACCTACAATGAGCAGTTCTTC.